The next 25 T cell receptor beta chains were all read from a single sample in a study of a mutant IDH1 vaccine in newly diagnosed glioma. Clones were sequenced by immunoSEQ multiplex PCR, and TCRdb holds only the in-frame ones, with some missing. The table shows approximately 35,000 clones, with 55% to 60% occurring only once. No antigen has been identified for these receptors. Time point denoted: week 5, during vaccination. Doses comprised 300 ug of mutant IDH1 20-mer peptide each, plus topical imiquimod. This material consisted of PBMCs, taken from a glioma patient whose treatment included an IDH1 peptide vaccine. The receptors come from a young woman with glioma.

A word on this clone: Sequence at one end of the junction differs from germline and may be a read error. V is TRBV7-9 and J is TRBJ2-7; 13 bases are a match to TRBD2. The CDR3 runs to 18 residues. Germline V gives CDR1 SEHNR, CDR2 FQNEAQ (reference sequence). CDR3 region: CASSLVGTSGIGSHEQYF. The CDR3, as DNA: TGTGCCAGCAGCTTAGTTGGGACTAGCGGGATCGGCTCCCACGAGCAGTACTTC.

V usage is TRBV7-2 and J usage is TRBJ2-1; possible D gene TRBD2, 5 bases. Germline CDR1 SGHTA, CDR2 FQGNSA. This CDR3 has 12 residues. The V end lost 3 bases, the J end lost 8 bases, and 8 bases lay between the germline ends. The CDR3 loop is CASSLFGDEQFF. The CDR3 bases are TGTGCCAGCAGCTTGTTCGGGGATGAGCAGTTCTTC.

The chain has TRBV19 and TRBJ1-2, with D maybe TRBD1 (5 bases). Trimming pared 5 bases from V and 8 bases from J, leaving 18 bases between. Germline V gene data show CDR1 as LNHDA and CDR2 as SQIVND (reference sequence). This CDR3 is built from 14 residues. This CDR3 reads CASSPLVREGGYTF. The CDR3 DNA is TGTGCCAGTAGTCCCCTCGTCAGGGAAGGAGGCTACACCTTC.

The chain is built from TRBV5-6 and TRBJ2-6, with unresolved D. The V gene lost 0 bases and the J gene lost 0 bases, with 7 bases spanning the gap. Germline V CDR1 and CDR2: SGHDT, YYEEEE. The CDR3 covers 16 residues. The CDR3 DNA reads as TGTGCCAGCAGCTTGGCGACGGGCTCTGGGGCCAACGTCCTGACTTTC. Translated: CASSLATGSGANVLTF.

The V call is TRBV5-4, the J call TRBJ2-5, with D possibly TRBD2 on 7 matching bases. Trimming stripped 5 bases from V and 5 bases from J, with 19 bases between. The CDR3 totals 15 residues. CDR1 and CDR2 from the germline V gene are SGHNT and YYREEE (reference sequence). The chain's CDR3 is CASSRGGGADETQYF. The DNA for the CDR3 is TGTGCCAGCAGTAGGGGTGGGGGGGCGGATGAGACCCAGTACTTC. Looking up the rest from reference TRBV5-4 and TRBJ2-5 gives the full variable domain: ETGVTQSPTHLIKTRGQQVTLRCSSQSGHNTVSWYQQALGQGPQFIFQYYREEENGRGNFPPRFSGLQFPNYSSELNVNALELDDSALYLCASSRGGGADETQYFGPGTRLLVL.

This CDR3 is CASSPGTSPDTQYF. CDR3 nucleotides: TGTGCCAGCTCACCCGGGACAAGCCCAGATACGCAGTATTTT. V gene TRBV18 combines with J gene TRBJ2-3, with D possibly being TRBD1 (6 bases). CDR3 length: 14 amino acids. CDR1 is KGHSH, CDR2 LQKENI, per germline. V lost 3 bases and J 4 bases, leaving 11 bases between the germline ends. Filled out from reference TRBV18 and TRBJ2-3, the complete variable domain reads NAGVMQNPRHLVRRRGQEARLRCSPMKGHSHVYWYRQLPEEGLKFMVYLQKENIIDESGMPKERFSAEFPKEGPSILRIQQVVRGDSAAYFCASSPGTSPDTQYFGPGTRLTVL.

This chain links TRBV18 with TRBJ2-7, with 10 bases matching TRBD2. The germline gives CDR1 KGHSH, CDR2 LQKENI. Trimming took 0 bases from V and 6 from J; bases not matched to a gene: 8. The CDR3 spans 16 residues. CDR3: CASSPPVLAGDFEQYF. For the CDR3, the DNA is TGTGCCAGCTCACCACCGGTTCTAGCGGGAGACTTCGAGCAGTACTTC.

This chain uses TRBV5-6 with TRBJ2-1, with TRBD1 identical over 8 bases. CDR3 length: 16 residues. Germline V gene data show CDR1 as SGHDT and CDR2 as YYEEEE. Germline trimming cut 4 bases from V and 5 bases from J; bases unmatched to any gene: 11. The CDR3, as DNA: TGTGCCAGCAGCCGCCAAGGACAGGGTGGGGACAATGAGCAGTTCTTC. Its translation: CASSRQGQGGDNEQFF.

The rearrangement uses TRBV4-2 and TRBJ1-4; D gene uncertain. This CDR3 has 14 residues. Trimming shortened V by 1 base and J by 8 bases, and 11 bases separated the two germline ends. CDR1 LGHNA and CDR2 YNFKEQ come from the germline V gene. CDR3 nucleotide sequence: TGTGCCAGCAGCCAAGGGACGGCGGGGGAAAAACTGTTTTTT. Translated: CASSQGTAGEKLFF.

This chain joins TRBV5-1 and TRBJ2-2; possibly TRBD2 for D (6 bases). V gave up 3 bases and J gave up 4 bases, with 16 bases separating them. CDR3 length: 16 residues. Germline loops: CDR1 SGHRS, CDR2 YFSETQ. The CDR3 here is CASSWDPGRGTGELFF. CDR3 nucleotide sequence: TGCGCCAGCAGCTGGGACCCCGGGCGGGGCACCGGGGAGCTGTTTTTT.

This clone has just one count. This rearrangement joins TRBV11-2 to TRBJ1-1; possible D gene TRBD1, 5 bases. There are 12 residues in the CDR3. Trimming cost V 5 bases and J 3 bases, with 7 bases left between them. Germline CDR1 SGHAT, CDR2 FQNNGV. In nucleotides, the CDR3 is TGTGCCAGCAGCCTGGGGGACACTGAAGCTTTCTTT. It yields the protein CASSLGDTEAFF.

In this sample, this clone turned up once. This CDR3 is CASSFQMRGNEQFF. DNA of the CDR3: TGTGCCAGCAGCTTTCAAATGAGAGGGAATGAGCAGTTCTTC. This sequence joins TRBV7-8 and TRBJ2-1; TRBD2 might be the D (5 bases). V was cut by 3 bases and J by 7 bases, with 13 bases left in between. The CDR3 loop spans 14 amino acids. Germline CDR1 is SGHVS and CDR2 is FQNEAQ.

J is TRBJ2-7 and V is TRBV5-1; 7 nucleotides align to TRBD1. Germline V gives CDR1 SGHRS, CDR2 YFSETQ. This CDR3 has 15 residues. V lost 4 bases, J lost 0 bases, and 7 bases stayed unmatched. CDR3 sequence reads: CASSVTGTVSYEQYF. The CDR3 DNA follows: TGCGCCAGCAGCGTCACCGGGACAGTCTCCTACGAGCAGTACTTC. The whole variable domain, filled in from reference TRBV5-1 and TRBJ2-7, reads KAGVTQTPRYLIKTRGQQVTLSCSPISGHRSVSWYQQTPGQGLQFLFEYFSETQRNKGNFPGRFSGRQFSNSRSEMNVSTLELGDSALYLCASSVTGTVSYEQYFGPGTRLTVT.

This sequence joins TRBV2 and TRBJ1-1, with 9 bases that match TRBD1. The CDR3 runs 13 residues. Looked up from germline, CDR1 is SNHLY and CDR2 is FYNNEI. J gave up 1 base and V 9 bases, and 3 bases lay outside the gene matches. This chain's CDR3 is CASRTGANTEAFF. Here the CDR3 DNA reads TGTGCCAGTAGGACAGGGGCGAACACTGAAGCTTTCTTT.

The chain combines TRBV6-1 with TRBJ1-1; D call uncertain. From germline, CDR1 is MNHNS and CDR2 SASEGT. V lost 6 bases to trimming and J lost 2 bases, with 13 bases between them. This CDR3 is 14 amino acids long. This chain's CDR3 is CASSDDKINTEAFF. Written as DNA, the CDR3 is TGTGCCAGCAGCGATGACAAGATCAACACTGAAGCTTTCTTT.

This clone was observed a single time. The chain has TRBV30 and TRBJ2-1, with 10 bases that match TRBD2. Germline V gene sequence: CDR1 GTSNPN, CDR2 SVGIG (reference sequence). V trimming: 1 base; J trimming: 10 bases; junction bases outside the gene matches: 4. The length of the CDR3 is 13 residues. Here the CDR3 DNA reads TGTGCCTGGAGTGGTCTAGCGGGGGCAGAGCAGTTCTTC. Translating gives CAWSGLAGAEQFF.

The chain's CDR3 is CASSVRDPPYEQYF. CDR3 sequence (DNA): TGTGCCAGCAGCGTCCGGGACCCACCCTACGAGCAGTACTTC. V and J are TRBV9 and TRBJ2-7; D may match TRBD1 or TRBD2 (5 bases each). Germline CDR1 reads SGDLS; CDR2 reads YYNGEE. V lost 2 bases, J lost 2 bases, and 11 bases lay in between. CDR3 length equals 14 residues.

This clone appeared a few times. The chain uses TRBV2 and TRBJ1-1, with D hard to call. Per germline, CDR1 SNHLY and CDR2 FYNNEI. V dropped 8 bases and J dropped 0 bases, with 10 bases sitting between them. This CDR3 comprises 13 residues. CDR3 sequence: CASALGMNTEAFF. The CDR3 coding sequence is TGTGCCAGCGCCCTCGGCATGAACACTGAAGCTTTCTTT.

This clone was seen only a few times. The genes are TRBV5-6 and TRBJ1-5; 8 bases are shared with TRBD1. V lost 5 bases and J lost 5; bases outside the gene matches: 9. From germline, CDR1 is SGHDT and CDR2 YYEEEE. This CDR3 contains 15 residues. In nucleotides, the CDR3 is TGTGCCAGCAGTAAACTAGGACAGGGATATCAGCCCCAGCATTTT. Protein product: CASSKLGQGYQPQHF.

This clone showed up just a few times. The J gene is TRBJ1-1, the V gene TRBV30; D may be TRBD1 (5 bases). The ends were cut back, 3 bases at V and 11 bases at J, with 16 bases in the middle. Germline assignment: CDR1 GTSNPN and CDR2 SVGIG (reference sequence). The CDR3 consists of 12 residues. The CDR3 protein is CAWRPQAPGAFF. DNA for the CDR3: TGTGCCTGGAGACCACAGGCCCCGGGGGCTTTCTTT.

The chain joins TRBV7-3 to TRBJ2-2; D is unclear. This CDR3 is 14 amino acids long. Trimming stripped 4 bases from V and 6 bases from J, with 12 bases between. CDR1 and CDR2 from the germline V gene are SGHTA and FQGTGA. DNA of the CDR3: TGTGCCAGCAGCTCGACGAGAGAATCCGGGGAGCTGTTTTTT. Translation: CASSSTRESGELFF.

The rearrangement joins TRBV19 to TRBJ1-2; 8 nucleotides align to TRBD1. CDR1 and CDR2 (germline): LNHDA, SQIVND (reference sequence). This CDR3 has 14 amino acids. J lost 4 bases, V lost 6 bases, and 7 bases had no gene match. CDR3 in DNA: TGTGCCAGTAGGGAGGACAGGGCTAGCTATGGCTACACCTTC. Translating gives CASREDRASYGYTF.

The CDR3 DNA follows: TGTGCCAGCAGCTTAACAGGGACTAGCTCAACCGTCACCGGGGAGCTGTTTTTT. Protein product: CASSLTGTSSTVTGELFF. The chain recombines TRBV13 with TRBJ2-2; 9 positions agree with TRBD2. The J segment lost 4 bases and the V segment lost 2 bases, leaving 11 bases of the junction unmatched. The CDR3 is 18 residues long. Germline lookup yields CDR1 PRHDT and CDR2 FYEKMQ (reference sequence).

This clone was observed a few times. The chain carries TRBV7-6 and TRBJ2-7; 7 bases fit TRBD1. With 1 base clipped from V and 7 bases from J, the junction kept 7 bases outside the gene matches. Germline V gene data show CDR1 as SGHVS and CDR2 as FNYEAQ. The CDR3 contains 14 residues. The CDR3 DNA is TGTGCCAGCAGCTTAGACGGGACAGCTTATGAGCAGTACTTC. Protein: CASSLDGTAYEQYF.

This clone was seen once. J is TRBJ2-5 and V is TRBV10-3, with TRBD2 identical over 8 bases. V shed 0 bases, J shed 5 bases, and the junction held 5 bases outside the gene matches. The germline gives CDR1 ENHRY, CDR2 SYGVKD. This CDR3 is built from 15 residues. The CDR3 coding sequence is TGTGCCATCAGTGAGTCGCGGGGGGCCGGGGAGACCCAGTACTTC. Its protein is CAISESRGAGETQYF.